The 10 T cell receptor beta chains listed next were all sequenced from one sample in a study of blood T cell repertoires in COVID-19. Data came from immunoSEQ multiplex PCR; TCRdb stores just in-frame clones and leaves some out. The table records hundreds of thousands of clones, 85% to 90% of them present only once. The source material was peripheral blood. The receptors stem from a human donor in a cohort sampled during active COVID-19.

The chain has TRBV19 and TRBJ1-1, with D perhaps TRBD1 (5 bases). The CDR3 has 15 residues. Between the trimmed V and J ends, which lost 7 bases and 0 bases, there was a span of 15 bases. Per germline, CDR1 LNHDA and CDR2 SQIVND (reference sequence). The CDR3, as DNA: TGTGCCAGTACCCTAGGGCAGGGCTTGAACACTGAAGCTTTCTTT. Translating gives CASTLGQGLNTEAFF.

This clone was detected only a few times. The chain combines TRBV6-1 with TRBJ1-5, with 8 bases fitting TRBD1. With V trimmed by 2 bases and J by 4 bases, 7 bases remained unmatched. This CDR3 is built from 16 residues. Germline lookup yields CDR1 MNHNS and CDR2 SASEGT. CDR3 bases: TGTGCCAGCAGTGAAAAAGGGACAGGCTTAAATCAGCCCCAGCATTTT. The encoded protein is CASSEKGTGLNQPQHF.

Worth noting for this clone: Other nucleotide sequences from this sample produce the same CDR3. CDR3 nucleotide sequence: TGTGCCAGCAGTTTATGGCAGAACACTGAAGCTTTCTTT. It codes for CASSLWQNTEAFF. The rearrangement joins TRBV12-3 or TRBV12-4 to TRBJ1-1, with D uncertain. The V gene lost 2 bases and the J gene lost 1 base, with 5 bases spanning the gap. CDR3 length: 13 amino acids.

The rearrangement links TRBV30 to TRBJ2-1; no clear D. CDR1 is GTSNPN and CDR2 is SVGIG in the germline V gene (reference sequence). Trimming took 1 base from V and 0 from J, leaving 16 bases between them. This CDR3 contains 17 residues. The CDR3 nucleotides read TGTGCCTGGAGTGAACCGCTTGTCTTGAGCTCCTACAATGAGCAGTTCTTC. This translates into CAWSEPLVLSSYNEQFF.

The chain employs TRBV11-2 and TRBJ2-1; 7 bases map to TRBD2. CDR1 SGHAT and CDR2 FQNNGV come from the germline V gene. Trimming at V came to 1 base and at J to 6 bases, leaving 6 bases not matched to a gene. The CDR3 totals 15 residues. CDR3 in amino acids: CASSLVGGPVNEQFF. CDR3 coding DNA: TGTGCCAGCAGCTTAGTGGGAGGGCCGGTCAATGAGCAGTTCTTC.

V usage is TRBV5-1 and J usage is TRBJ2-1; 11 bases fit TRBD2. Germline CDR1 reads SGHRS; CDR2 reads YFSETQ. Unmatched junction bases numbered 6, after V lost 6 bases and J lost 10 bases. This CDR3 has 13 residues. The CDR3 region has the DNA TGCGCCAGCAAGGTAGCGGGAGGGGACGAGCAGTTCTTC. Its translation: CASKVAGGDEQFF.

The gene calls are TRBV6-1 and TRBJ2-3; D perhaps matches TRBD2 (5 bases). This CDR3 has 16 residues. The V end was cut by 2 bases, the J end by 0 bases, with 12 bases between. Germline CDR1 reads MNHNS; CDR2 reads SASEGT. In nucleotides, the CDR3 is TGTGCCAGCAGTGAAAGGAGGCGGGCCAGCACAGATACGCAGTATTTT. Translated: CASSERRRASTDTQYF.

This chain joins TRBV2 and TRBJ2-1, with a possible D match to TRBD1 (6 bases). CDR1 and CDR2 (germline): SNHLY, FYNNEI. The CDR3 contains 14 residues. With 2 bases removed from V and 3 bases from J, the gap between germline ends came to 8 bases. The CDR3 nucleotides are TGTGCCAGCAGTGAATCGACAGGCTACAATGAGCAGTTCTTC. Translation gives CASSESTGYNEQFF.

This sequence joins TRBV4-2 and TRBJ2-5, with D possibly TRBD1 on 6 matching bases. CDR1 is LGHNA and CDR2 is YNFKEQ in the germline V gene. The CDR3 is 14 residues long. Trimming shortened V by 1 base and J by 5 bases, and 11 bases separated the two germline ends. CDR3 in amino acids: CASSQGAGVETQYF. In DNA form, the CDR3 reads TGTGCCAGCAGCCAAGGTGCAGGGGTGGAGACCCAGTACTTC.

This clone was counted only a few times. CDR3 in amino acids: CASSLGGQETQYF. In DNA, the CDR3 is TGTGCCAGCAGCTTGGGGGGCCAAGAGACCCAGTACTTC. The chain links TRBV11-3 to TRBJ2-5; D is possibly TRBD2 (6 bases). Trimming shortened V by 3 bases and J by 1 base, and 6 bases separated the two germline ends. Germline V gene data show CDR1 as SGHNT and CDR2 as YENEEA. The CDR3 extends over 13 amino acids.